This is a list of T cell receptor beta chains from one sample in a study of CD8 T cells in ankylosing spondylitis. TCRdb used MiXCR to reprocess the 5' RACE reads, holding one entry per CDR3 protein. In the table there are just over 350,000 distinct CDR3 sequences, 20% to 25% of which are singletons. Material for sequencing was blood, either unsorted or a sorted T cell fraction (not recorded which). These receptors came from a male donor with ankylosing spondylitis or in good health (not recorded which). The CDR3 runs from the conserved cysteine through the conserved F or W. The size entry is marked missing in some rows and otherwise reads once, few, many or a size class.

CASSQEGPGGSEQYF,15,TRBV4-1,-,TRBJ2-7
CSANGENTEAFF,12,TRBV20-1,-,TRBJ1-1
CASSILQGAQDEQFF,15,TRBV19,-,TRBJ2-1
CSVGGEPYGYTF,12,TRBV29-1,-,TRBJ1-2
CASSPERGPQETQYF,15,TRBV4-1,-,TRBJ2-5
CASSATEDTDTQYF,14,TRBV2,-,TRBJ2-3
CASSPPLETYNEQFF,15,TRBV18,-,TRBJ2-1
CASSTGYNSPLHF,13,TRBV12-3/TRBV12-4,few,TRBJ1-6
CASSFPGQQETQYF,14,TRBV7-9,once,TRBJ2-5
CASSHLIGDDEQFF,14,TRBV3-1,few,TRBJ2-1
CATGTGGNEQYF,12,TRBV4-1,-,TRBJ2-7
CASRGGKSTDTQYF,14,TRBV27,few,TRBJ2-3